Listed here are 5 T cell receptor beta chains from one sample, sequenced in a study of spatial heterogeneity in lung cancer (dated by TCRdb to between 2018 and 2020). Study-wide conclusions, independent of this receptor: The tumor nonsynonymous mutation count correlated with the number of expanded intratumoral alpha and beta TCRs.

What this sample's time point label stands for: sample taken at primary tumor resection. Receptors were amplified or captured by 5' RACE. Data came from a NextSeq 500. Through fastp at Q25 and MiXCR, TCRdb rebuilt clones from the public reads, retaining in-frame beta chains. Rows with a matching CDR3 protein are joined into one entry that keeps the most common DNA and genes. This sample is represented by about 9,800 distinct CDR3 sequences; less than 65% of them were singletons. The ten most abundant clones make up around a quarter of the sample. Their specific antigens are unknown. Sequencing used lung tumor tissue, obtained at surgery. The receptors derive from a female donor with early-stage non-small cell lung cancer.

This clonotype has a single count. Since the library was made to target alpha chains, this beta chain is a stray read and its abundance is not meaningful. The rearrangement links TRBV5-1 to TRBJ1-1, with unresolved D. Trimming left V 5 bases short and J 1 base short, with 6 bases between. From germline, CDR1 is SGHRS and CDR2 YFSETQ. The CDR3 extends over 12 amino acids. CDR3 DNA: TGCGCCAGCAGACCGGAGAACACTGAAGCTTTCTTT. It specifies CASRPENTEAFF. The variable domain in full, with the rest retrieved from reference TRBV5-1 and TRBJ1-1, is KAGVTQTPRYLIKTRGQQVTLSCSPISGHRSVSWYQQTPGQGLQFLFEYFSETQRNKGNFPGRFSGRQFSNSRSEMNVSTLELGDSALYLCASRPENTEAFFGQGTRLTVV.

Of note for this clonotype: Since it is a stray read in a library aimed at alpha chains, this beta chain has a size that is not meaningful. The CDR3 sequence: CAYRGSSTDTQYF. CDR3 in DNA: TGTGCCTATCGGGGGTCTAGCACAGATACGCAGTATTTT. This chain joins TRBV10-3 and TRBJ2-3, with a possible D match to TRBD2 (6 bases). V lost 11 bases, J lost 0 bases, and 12 bases lay in between. This CDR3 is 13 amino acids long. Germline lookup yields CDR1 ENHRY and CDR2 SYGVKD.

This clonotype was counted between two and nine times. The library was prepared for alpha chains; this beta chain is a stray read, so its frequency means little. The V call is TRBV15, the J call TRBJ2-1; 10 nucleotides line up with TRBD2. The germline gives CDR1 LNHNV, CDR2 YYDKDF (reference sequence). The CDR3 contains 14 residues. V shed 5 bases, J shed 10 bases, and the junction held 8 bases outside the gene matches. For the CDR3, the DNA is TGTGCCACCAGCCAGGGACTAGCGTCTTGGGAGCAGTTCTTC. This encodes CATSQGLASWEQFF.

In regard to this clonotype: This beta chain is a stray read from a library made for alpha chains; its abundance is not meaningful. The chain recombines TRBV3-1 with TRBJ1-1; weak D call: TRBD1 (5 bases). The CDR3 spans 11 residues. Germline loops: CDR1 LGHDT, CDR2 YNNKEL (reference sequence). The V end was cut by 7 bases, the J end by 3 bases, with 6 bases between. CDR3 in amino acids: CASKGHTEAFF. The CDR3 DNA follows: TGTGCCAGCAAGGGGCACACTGAAGCTTTCTTT.

Comments on this clonotype: This beta chain is an off-target read within a library intended for alpha chains, so its frequency means little. The chain links TRBV20-1 to TRBJ2-7; TRBD2 might be the D (6 bases). There are 13 residues in the CDR3. Per germline, CDR1 DFQATT and CDR2 SNEGSKA (reference sequence). Trimming shortened V by 2 bases and J by 2 bases, and 10 bases separated the two germline ends. The CDR3 DNA reads as TGCAGTGCTAGAAGGAGCGGGCCCTACGAGCAGTACTTC. This sequence encodes CSARRSGPYEQYF.